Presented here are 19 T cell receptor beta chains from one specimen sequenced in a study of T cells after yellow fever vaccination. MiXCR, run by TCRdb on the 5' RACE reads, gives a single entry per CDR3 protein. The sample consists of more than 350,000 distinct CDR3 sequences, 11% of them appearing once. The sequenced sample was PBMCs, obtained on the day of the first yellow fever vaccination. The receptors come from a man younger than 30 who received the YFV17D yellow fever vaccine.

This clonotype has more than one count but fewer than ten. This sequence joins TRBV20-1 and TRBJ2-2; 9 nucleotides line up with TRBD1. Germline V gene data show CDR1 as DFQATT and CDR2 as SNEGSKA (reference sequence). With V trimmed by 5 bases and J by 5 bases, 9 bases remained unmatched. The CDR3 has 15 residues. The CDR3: CSAVQGARRTGELFF. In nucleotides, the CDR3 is TGCAGTGCTGTACAGGGGGCCAGGAGAACCGGGGAGCTGTTTTTT.

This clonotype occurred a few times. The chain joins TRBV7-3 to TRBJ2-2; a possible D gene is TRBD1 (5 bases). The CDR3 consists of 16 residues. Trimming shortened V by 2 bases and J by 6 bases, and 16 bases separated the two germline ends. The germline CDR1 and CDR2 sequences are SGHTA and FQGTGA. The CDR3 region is CASSLHSGQGPGELFF. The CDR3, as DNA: TGTGCCAGCAGCTTACACTCGGGCCAGGGCCCCGGGGAGCTGTTTTTT.

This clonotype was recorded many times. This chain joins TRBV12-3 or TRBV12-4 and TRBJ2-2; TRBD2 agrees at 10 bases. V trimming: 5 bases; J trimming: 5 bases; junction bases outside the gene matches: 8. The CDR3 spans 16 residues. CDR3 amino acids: CASSAGTSARTGELFF. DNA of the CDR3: TGTGCCAGCAGTGCCGGGACTAGCGCAAGGACCGGGGAGCTGTTTTTT.

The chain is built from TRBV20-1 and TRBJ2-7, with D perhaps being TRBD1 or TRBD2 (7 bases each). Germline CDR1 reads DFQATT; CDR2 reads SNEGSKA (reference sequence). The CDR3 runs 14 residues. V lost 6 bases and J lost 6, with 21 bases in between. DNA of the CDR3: TGCAGTGCCTCTAGCGGAAGGGGGCTGGTCGAGCAGTACTTC. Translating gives CSASSGRGLVEQYF.

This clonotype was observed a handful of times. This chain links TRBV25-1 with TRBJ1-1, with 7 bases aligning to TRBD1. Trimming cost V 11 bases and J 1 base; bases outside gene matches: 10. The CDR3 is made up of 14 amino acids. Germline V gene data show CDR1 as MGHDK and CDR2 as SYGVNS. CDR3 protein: CAGEDRDWNTEAFF. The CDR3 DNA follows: TGTGCCGGGGAAGACAGGGATTGGAACACTGAAGCTTTCTTT.

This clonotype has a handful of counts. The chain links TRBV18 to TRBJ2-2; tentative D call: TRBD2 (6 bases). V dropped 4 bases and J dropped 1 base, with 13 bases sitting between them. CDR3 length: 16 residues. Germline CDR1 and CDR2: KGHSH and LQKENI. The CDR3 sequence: CASSRSAGMNTGELFF. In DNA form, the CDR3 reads TGTGCCAGCTCACGGAGTGCGGGGATGAACACCGGGGAGCTGTTTTTT.

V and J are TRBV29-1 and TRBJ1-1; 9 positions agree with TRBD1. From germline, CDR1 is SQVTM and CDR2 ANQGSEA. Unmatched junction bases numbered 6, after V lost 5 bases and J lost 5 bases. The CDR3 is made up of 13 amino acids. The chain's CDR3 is CSVSDRGGTEAFF. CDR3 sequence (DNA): TGCAGCGTTTCGGACAGGGGAGGAACTGAAGCTTTCTTT.

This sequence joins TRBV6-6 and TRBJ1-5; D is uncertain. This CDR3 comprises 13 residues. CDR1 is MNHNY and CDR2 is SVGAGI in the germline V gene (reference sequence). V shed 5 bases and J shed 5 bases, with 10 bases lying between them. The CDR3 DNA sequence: TGTGCCAGCAGTGCCGTGGATTATCAGCCCCAGCATTTT. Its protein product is CASSAVDYQPQHF.

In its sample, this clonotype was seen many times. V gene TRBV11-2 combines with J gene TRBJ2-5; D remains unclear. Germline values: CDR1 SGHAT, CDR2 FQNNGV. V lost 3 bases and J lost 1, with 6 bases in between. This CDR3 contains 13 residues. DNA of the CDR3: TGTGCCAGCAGCTTCACGGGCCAAGAGACCCAGTACTTC. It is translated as CASSFTGQETQYF.

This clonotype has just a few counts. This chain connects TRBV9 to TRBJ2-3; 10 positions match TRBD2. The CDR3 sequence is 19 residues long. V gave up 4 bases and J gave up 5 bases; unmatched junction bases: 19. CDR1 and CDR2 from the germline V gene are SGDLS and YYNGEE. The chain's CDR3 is CASSSPGKAQRGGLDTQYF. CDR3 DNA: TGTGCCAGCAGCTCCCCTGGCAAGGCGCAGCGGGGGGGCCTAGATACGCAGTATTTT.

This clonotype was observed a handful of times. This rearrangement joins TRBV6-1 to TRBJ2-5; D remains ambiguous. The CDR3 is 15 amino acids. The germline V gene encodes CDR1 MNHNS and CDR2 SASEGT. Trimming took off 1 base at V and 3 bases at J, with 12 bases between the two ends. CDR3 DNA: TGTGCCAGCAGTGAAGTGGGCGATTTGGAAGAGACCCAGTACTTC. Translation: CASSEVGDLEETQYF.

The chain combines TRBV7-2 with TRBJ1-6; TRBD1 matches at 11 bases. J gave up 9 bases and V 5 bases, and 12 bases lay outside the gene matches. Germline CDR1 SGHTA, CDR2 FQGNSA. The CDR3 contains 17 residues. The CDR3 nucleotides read TGTGCCAGCAGCCCCCAAGCGGACAGGGGGCTTGCTTCACCCCTCCACTTT. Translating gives CASSPQADRGLASPLHF.

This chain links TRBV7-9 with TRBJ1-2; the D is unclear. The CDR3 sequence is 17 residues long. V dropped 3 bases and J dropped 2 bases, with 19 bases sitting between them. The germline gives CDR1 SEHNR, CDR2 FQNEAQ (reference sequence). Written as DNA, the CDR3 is TGTGCCAGCAGCTTGGGAAGCAGCCGCGACTTGAACTATGGCTACACCTTC. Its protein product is CASSLGSSRDLNYGYTF.

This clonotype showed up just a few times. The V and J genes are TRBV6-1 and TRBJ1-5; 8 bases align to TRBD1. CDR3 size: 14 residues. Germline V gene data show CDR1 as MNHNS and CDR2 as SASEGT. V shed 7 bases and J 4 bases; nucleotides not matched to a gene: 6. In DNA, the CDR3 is TGTGCCAGCACAGGGGGCCTAGGAAATCAGCCCCAGCATTTT. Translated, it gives CASTGGLGNQPQHF.

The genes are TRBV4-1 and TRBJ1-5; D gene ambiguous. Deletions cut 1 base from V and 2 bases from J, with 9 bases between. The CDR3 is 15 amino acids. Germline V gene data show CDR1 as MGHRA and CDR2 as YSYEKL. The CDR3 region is CASSQGDFGNQPQHF. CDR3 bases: TGCGCCAGCAGCCAAGGGGATTTTGGCAATCAGCCCCAGCATTTT.

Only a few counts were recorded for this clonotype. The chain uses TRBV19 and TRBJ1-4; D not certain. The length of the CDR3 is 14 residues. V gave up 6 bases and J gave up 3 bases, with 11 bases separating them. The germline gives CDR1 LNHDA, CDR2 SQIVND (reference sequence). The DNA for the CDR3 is TGTGCCAGTAGCGGGGTTTCGTCTAATGAAAAACTGTTTTTT. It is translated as CASSGVSSNEKLFF.

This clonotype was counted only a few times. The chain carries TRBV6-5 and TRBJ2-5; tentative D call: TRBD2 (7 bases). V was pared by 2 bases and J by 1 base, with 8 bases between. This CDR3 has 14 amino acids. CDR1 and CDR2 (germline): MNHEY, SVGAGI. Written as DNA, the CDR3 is TGTGCCAGCAGTTACAGGGGGGGCCAAGAGACCCAGTACTTC. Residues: CASSYRGGQETQYF.

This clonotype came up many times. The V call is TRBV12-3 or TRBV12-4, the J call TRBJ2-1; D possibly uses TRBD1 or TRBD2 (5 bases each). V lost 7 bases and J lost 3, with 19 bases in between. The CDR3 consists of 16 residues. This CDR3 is CASKESGTRSYNEQFF. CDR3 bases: TGTGCCAGCAAAGAATCCGGGACCCGAAGCTACAATGAGCAGTTCTTC.

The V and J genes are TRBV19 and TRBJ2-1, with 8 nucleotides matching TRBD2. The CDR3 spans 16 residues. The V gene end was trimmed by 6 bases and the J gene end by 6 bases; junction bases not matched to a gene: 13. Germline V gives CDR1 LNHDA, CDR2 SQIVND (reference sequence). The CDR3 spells CASSPRVGGGTNEQFF. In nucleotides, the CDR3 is TGTGCCAGTAGCCCCCGGGTGGGCGGGGGGACCAATGAGCAGTTCTTC.